This record concerns one T cell receptor beta chain sequence. This sample was taken from a study of blood T cell repertoires in COVID-19. The CDR3 is 15 amino acids. Germline values: CDR1 SEHNR, CDR2 FQNEAQ (reference sequence). With 5 bases clipped from V and 10 bases from J, the junction kept 12 bases outside the gene matches. Only in-frame clones appear in the TCRdb table, and some are missing; sequencing was by immunoSEQ multiplex PCR. The sample lists more than 15,000 clones, about four fifths occurring once. Sequences were obtained from peripheral blood. The TCR sequence derives from a man older than 75 with active COVID-19. The chain links TRBV7-9 to TRBJ2-1; 9 bases agree with TRBD2. CDR3 DNA sequence: TGTGCCAGCAGCCACGCCTTAGCGGGAGTATCCGAGCAGTTCTTC. This codes for CASSHALAGVSEQFF.